Listed here is a single T cell receptor beta chain. Its specific antigen is unknown. No much larger clonotype is one base removed from it; base qualities were not supplied. From the cysteine up to the phenylalanine, the CDR3 has a length of 16 residues. Of all the DNA, just the CDR3 is kept, 48 bases in frame from base 1. CDR1 and CDR2, looked up from the germline V gene, are MDHEN and SYDVKM. V is clipped by 2 bases and J by 1 base, and the sequence between their germline boundaries is 9 bases long. CD8 naive samples consisted of CD45RO-negative cells that were positively selected for CCR7, yielding a CD45RA+CCR7+ population without TemRA cells. Donors were healthy HIV-negative adults with no recently reported acute infections or vaccinations. Every donor was a Caucasian adult living in Nashville, Tennessee, USA. Blood was collected by leukapheresis, and PBMCs were isolated by Ficoll-Histopaque density gradient centrifugation and then cryopreserved in liquid nitrogen vapor phase. Analytical flow cytometry was used to check the purity and quantity of each magnetically sorted T cell population. Genomic DNA was isolated from every sorted fraction and measured by UV absorbance on a Nanodrop 2000c.

Using the deep immunoSEQ assay, multiplex PCR amplified TCR CDR3 regions from genomic DNA. Genomic DNA extracted from each cell subset was distributed evenly over all wells of several immunoSEQ 96-well plates, and each plate served as one replicate. Each replicate PCR for sorted subsets received approximately 200 ng genomic DNA, equal to about 30,000 T cell genomes. Purified libraries were measured with a Qubit 3.0 fluorometer, size-checked on a Bioanalyzer 2100, and measured again with the KAPA Library Quantification kit. Each immunoSEQ 96-well plate was sequenced on its own single-read 150-cycle Illumina NextSeq 550 flow cell. In the original analysis: Because only junctional sequences without quality scores were contained in the immunoSEQ output, filtering matching that applied to full-length reads could not be performed. Sequences were annotated with PyIR, a Python wrapper for IgBLAST v1.9, and V/J genes and CDR3 were assigned using IMGT germline references. Reads were removed for weak V/J assignments (E-value above 1e-6), missing CDR3, stop codons, out-of-frame junctions, or ambiguous translated residues. V3J clonotypes were defined as sequences sharing an identical inferred V gene, J gene, and CDR3 amino acid sequence. The percentage overlap between two repertoires was calculated by dividing the number of shared unique clonotypes by the size of the smaller repertoire. Three approaches were used to assess repertoire richness: RTK rarefaction, the Chao1 estimator, and Recon v2.1 estimates of unobserved clonotypes. OLGA was used to compute generation probabilities for all TCRbeta clonotypes that the gDNA method yielded from four donors. TCRdb carries this immuneACCESS record with in-frame sequences only. Its versions omit some clonotypes, under half of them owing to an unresolved V gene in the studies checked, with the rest unexplained. V and J calls plus clone size are reproduced from that table; the DNA served to infer D and trimming. The sample data list roughly 2.1 million clones, and 85% to 95% of these were observed just once. In total, the top ten clones hold around 1.7% of the sample.

The data were obtained in a study of shared clonotypes between healthy human individuals (dated by TCRdb to 2020 to 2022). Concerning the study at large: A couple of women and a few men aged 18 to 49 years were included in the cohort. The study deeply sequenced blood TCR repertoires of several healthy adults to estimate repertoire size and the extent of clonotype sharing between individuals. For each donor, CD4 naive and CD4 memory were each given three plates, CD8 naive was given two plates, and CD8 memory was given one plate. Different laboratories and diverse techniques were used to prepare libraries and sequence TCR repertoires, to increase sequencing depth and limit assay-specific biases. Leukapheresis yielded between about 0.94 and 9 billion PBMCs per donor. What the study reported, not specific to this receptor: Pairwise subsampling led to the expectation that sequencing depth would affect the degree of clonotype sharing among donors. Compared with non-shared clonotypes, clonotypes shared by all four sorted-subset donors had higher generation probabilities. Incomplete sequencing was indicated by rarefaction of sorted-subset datasets, despite the large sequencing depth. When several donors were compared, the shared fraction of clonotypes was around 5% for naive CD4, 3.5% for naive CD8, more than 2% for memory CD4, and less than 0.45% for memory CD8. Sampling was limited to blood, and TCR repertoires in tissue likely differ from TCR repertoires in blood. Because the study included a small number of donors, the genetic and exposure-history diversity represented was limited. Larger estimated clonotype richness was generally found for naive subsets than for memory subsets.

Sequencing was performed on naive CD8+ T cells from PBMCs. What the cell subset or site label conveys for this sample: CD45RA+CCR7+. This receptor was taken from a man aged 18 to 35 in good health. Some clones in this sample may be carry-over from other donors' samples. The chain employs TRBV28 and TRBJ1-6, with no reliable assignment of the D segment. The sequenced DNA is TGTGCCAGCAGTTTACGGGAGTGGTCCTATAATTCACCCCTCCACTTT. Translated, it reads CASSLREWSYNSPLHF. The variable domain in full, with residues beyond the CDR3 obtained from the reference TRBV28 and TRBJ1-6 genes, is DVKVTQSSRYLVKRTGEKVFLECVQDMDHENMFWYRQDPGLGLRLIYFSYDVKMKEKGDIPEGYSVSREKKERFSLILESASTNQTSMYLCASSLREWSYNSPLHFGNGTRLTVT.